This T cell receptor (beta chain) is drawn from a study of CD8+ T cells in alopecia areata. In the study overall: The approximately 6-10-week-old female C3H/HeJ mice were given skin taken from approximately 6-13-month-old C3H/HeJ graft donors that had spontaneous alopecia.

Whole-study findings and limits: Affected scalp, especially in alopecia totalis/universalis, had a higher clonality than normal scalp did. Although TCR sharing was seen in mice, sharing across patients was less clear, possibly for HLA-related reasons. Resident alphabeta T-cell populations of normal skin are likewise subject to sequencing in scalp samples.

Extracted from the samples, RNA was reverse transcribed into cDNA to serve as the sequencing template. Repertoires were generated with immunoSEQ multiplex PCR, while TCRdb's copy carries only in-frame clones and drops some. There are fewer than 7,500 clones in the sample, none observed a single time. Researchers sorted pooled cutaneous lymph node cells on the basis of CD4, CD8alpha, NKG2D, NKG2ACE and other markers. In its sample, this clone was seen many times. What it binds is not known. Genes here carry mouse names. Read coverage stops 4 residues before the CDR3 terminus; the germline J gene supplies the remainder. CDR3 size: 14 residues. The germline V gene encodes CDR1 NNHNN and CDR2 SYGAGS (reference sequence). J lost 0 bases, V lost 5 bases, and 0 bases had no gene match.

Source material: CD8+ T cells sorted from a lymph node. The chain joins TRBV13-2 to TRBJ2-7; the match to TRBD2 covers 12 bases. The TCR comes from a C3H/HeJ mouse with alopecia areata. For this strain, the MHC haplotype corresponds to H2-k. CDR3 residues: CASGDWGGSYEQYF. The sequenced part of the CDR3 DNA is TGTGCCAGCGGGGACTGGGGGGGCTCCTAT.